What follows describes a single T cell receptor (beta chain). Antigen specificity is unknown. Assay used: immunoSEQ multiplex PCR; TCRdb lists only in-frame clones, some missing. The data hold roughly 100,000 clones, with around 96% observed a single time. This sample stems from a study of T cell responses to AZD1222 COVID-19 vaccine. General study points: Of the AZD1222 recipients, only six were seropositive at baseline. Reportedly, nearly half the spike-specific TCRs target unmutated variant regions.

V was pared by 4 bases and J by 8 bases, with 22 bases between. Germline V gives CDR1 SGHRS, CDR2 YFSETQ. CDR3 size: 17 residues. This TCR derives from an adult in good health. The chain combines TRBV5-1 with TRBJ1-6; D remains unclear. Sequenced material: peripheral blood, taken on day 0 of AZD1222 vaccination. The CDR3 sequence: CASSRELTGITDSPLHF. Here the CDR3 DNA reads TGCGCCAGCAGCCGCGAACTTACCGGGATTACGGATTCACCCCTCCACTTT.